The 7 T cell receptor beta chains listed next were all sequenced from one sample in a study of blood T cell repertoires in COVID-19. The method was immunoSEQ multiplex PCR; TCRdb's version includes in-frame clones alone and lacks a portion of them. This table has 350,000 to 400,000 clones, more than 75% appearing once. The specimen was PBMCs or T cells enriched from blood (not recorded which). These receptors all come from a man aged 35-49 years in a cohort exposed to, infected with or recovered from COVID-19 (not recorded which).

This rearrangement joins TRBV10-3 to TRBJ2-1, with 14 bases identical to TRBD2. CDR3 size: 15 residues. V trimming: 6 bases; J trimming: 6 bases; junction bases outside the gene matches: 4. Germline V CDR1 and CDR2: ENHRY, SYGVKD. CDR3 sequence reads: CAIRKGLAGVNEQFF. CDR3 sequence (DNA): TGTGCCATCAGGAAGGGACTAGCGGGAGTCAATGAGCAGTTCTTC.

The rearrangement joins TRBV18 to TRBJ2-2, with TRBD2 as a possible D gene (6 bases). CDR1 and CDR2 from the germline V gene are KGHSH and LQKENI. Trimming left V 3 bases short and J 4 bases short, with 15 bases between. CDR3 length: 16 residues. CDR3 sequence reads: CASSPRAGISTGELFF. DNA of the CDR3: TGTGCCAGCTCACCTCGGGCGGGGATAAGCACCGGGGAGCTGTTTTTT.

This clone was counted only a few times. The sample contains more than one DNA sequence encoding this CDR3. This chain connects TRBV28 to TRBJ1-2, with D perhaps TRBD1 (6 bases). Germline V gives CDR1 MDHEN, CDR2 SYDVKM. V was shortened by 4 bases and J by 0 bases, with 9 bases between the two germline ends. This CDR3 is 14 amino acids long. CDR3 sequence: CASSSGGANYGYTF. CDR3 nucleotides: TGTGCCAGCAGTTCGGGGGGCGCTAACTATGGCTACACCTTC.

The V gene is TRBV7-2, the J gene TRBJ1-5; D is ambiguous. The V end lost 6 bases, the J end lost 2 bases, and 14 bases lay between the germline ends. Germline CDR1 and CDR2: SGHTA and FQGNSA. The CDR3 consists of 15 residues. The CDR3 nucleotides read TGTGCCAGCAGGCTGTCGGTCAACGGCAATCAGCCCCAGCATTTT. Its translation is CASRLSVNGNQPQHF.

The chain links TRBV18 to TRBJ2-7; TRBD1 matches at 8 bases. Unmatched junction bases numbered 6, after V lost 6 bases and J lost 5 bases. Germline values: CDR1 KGHSH, CDR2 LQKENI. The CDR3 sequence is 13 residues long. The CDR3 here is CASSLGTGDEQYF. For the CDR3, the DNA is TGTGCCAGCTCCCTAGGGACAGGCGACGAGCAGTACTTC. Looking up the rest from reference TRBV18 and TRBJ2-7 gives the full variable domain: NAGVMQNPRHLVRRRGQEARLRCSPMKGHSHVYWYRQLPEEGLKFMVYLQKENIIDESGMPKERFSAEFPKEGPSILRIQQVVRGDSAAYFCASSLGTGDEQYFGPGTRLTVT.

This chain links TRBV28 with TRBJ1-6; perhaps TRBD1 as D (6 bases). CDR1 and CDR2 from the germline V gene are MDHEN and SYDVKM. V was trimmed by 5 bases and J by 2 bases, leaving 19 bases between them. The CDR3 loop spans 18 amino acids. Here the CDR3 reads CASSLLTGPGAYNSPLHF. The CDR3 DNA follows: TGTGCCAGCAGTCTACTGACAGGACCGGGCGCCTATAATTCACCCCTCCACTTT.

The chain has TRBV19 and TRBJ1-5; no firm D call. The CDR3 length is 13 residues. The V end lost 6 bases, the J end lost 6 bases, and 12 bases lay between the germline ends. In germline, CDR1 is LNHDA, CDR2 SQIVND (reference sequence). The CDR3 loop is CASSPTWLQPQHF. The CDR3 DNA follows: TGTGCCAGTAGCCCAACATGGCTTCAGCCCCAGCATTTT.